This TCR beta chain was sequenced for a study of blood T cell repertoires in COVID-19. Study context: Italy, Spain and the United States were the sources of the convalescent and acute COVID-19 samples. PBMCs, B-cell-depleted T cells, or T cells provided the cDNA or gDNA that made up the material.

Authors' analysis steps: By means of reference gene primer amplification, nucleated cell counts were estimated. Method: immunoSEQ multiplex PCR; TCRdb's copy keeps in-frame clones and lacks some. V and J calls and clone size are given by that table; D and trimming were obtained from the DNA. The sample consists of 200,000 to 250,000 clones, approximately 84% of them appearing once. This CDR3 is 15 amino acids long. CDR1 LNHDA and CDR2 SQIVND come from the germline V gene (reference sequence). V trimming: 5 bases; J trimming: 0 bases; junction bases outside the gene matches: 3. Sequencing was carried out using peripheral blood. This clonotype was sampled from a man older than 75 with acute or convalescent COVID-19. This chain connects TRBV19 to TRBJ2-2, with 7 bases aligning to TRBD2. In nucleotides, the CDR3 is TGTGCCAGTAGTGGGAGGGGCGCGAACACCGGGGAGCTGTTTTTT. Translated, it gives CASSGRGANTGELFF.